The rows below give T cell receptor beta chains drawn from one sample of a study of blood T cell repertoires in COVID-19. The data were produced by immunoSEQ multiplex PCR, yet TCRdb's version contains in-frame clones alone and is incomplete. The table records 120,000 to 150,000 clones, around 81% of them present only once. The sample comprised PBMCs or T cells enriched from blood (not recorded which). The receptors stem from a middle-aged woman who had recovered from COVID-19. Each CDR3 is given with its conserved first and last residue. D genes are given only for firm matches. Some rows have no size entry. The others give once, few or many, or a class for an expanded clone.

v_gene: TRBV10-2; j_gene: TRBJ1-5; abundance: NA; d_gene: NA; CDR3aa: CASSGATGENQPQHF; CDR3nt: TGCGCCAGCAGTGGGGCGACGGGAGAAAATCAGCCCCAGCATTTT
v_gene: TRBV5-6; j_gene: TRBJ1-2; abundance: NA; d_gene: NA; CDR3aa: CASSLVGVPNYGYTF; CDR3nt: TGTGCCAGCAGCTTGGTAGGAGTTCCTAACTATGGCTACACCTTC
v_gene: TRBV5-4; j_gene: TRBJ2-5; abundance: NA; d_gene: NA; CDR3aa: CASSLSSSGETQYF; CDR3nt: TGTGCCAGCAGCTTGTCGAGTAGCGGCGAGACCCAGTACTTC
v_gene: TRBV4-2; j_gene: TRBJ2-2; abundance: many; d_gene: TRBD2; CDR3aa: CASSQDPSGGYNTGELFF; CDR3nt: TGTGCCAGCAGCCAAGACCCTAGCGGGGGCTATAACACCGGGGAGCTGTTTTTT
v_gene: TRBV4-2; j_gene: TRBJ2-1; abundance: few; d_gene: TRBD2; CDR3aa: CASSQEGLGLAGGPYNEQFF; CDR3nt: TGTGCCAGCAGCCAAGAGGGTCTCGGACTAGCGGGAGGACCCTACAATGAGCAGTTCTTC
v_gene: TRBV7-6; j_gene: TRBJ1-1; abundance: NA; d_gene: NA; CDR3aa: CASSLVPGGNTEAFF; CDR3nt: TGTGCCAGCAGCTTAGTTCCGGGGGGGAACACTGAAGCTTTCTTT
v_gene: TRBV4-1; j_gene: TRBJ1-5; abundance: once; d_gene: TRBD1; CDR3aa: CASSRRPGQGKIVDQPQHF; CDR3nt: TGCGCCAGCAGCCGGCGACCGGGACAGGGTAAGATAGTGGACCAGCCCCAGCATTTT
v_gene: TRBV27; j_gene: TRBJ1-6; abundance: NA; d_gene: TRBD1; CDR3aa: CASSLSGTGTSPLHF; CDR3nt: TGTGCCAGCAGTTTATCCGGGACAGGCACCTCACCCCTCCACTTT
v_gene: TRBV5-1; j_gene: TRBJ2-7; abundance: once; d_gene: TRBD1; CDR3aa: CASSSGTGPDREQYF; CDR3nt: TGCGCCAGCAGCTCCGGGACAGGGCCCGATCGGGAGCAGTACTTC
v_gene: TRBV4-1; j_gene: TRBJ2-7; abundance: once; d_gene: TRBD2; CDR3aa: CASSQEVDSGGYEQYF; CDR3nt: TGCGCCAGCAGCCAAGAGGTAGATAGCGGGGGATACGAGCAGTACTTC